The 18 T cell receptor beta chains in this list originate from one sample, sequenced in a study of shared clonotypes between healthy human individuals. Clones were read by immunoSEQ multiplex PCR, and TCRdb kept only the in-frame ones, dropping some. Of some 2,500,000 clones in the sample, just under 95% were seen once. Sequencing used naive CD4+ T cells from PBMCs. Noted subset: CD45RA+ positively selected. Receptors were obtained from a man between 18 and 35 years old in good health. Some clones in this sample may be carry-over from other donors' samples.

The rearrangement links TRBV30 to TRBJ1-5; D not resolved. The V end lost 1 base, the J end lost 4 bases, and 11 bases lay between the germline ends. CDR1 is GTSNPN and CDR2 is SVGIG in the germline V gene (reference sequence). This CDR3 spans 14 amino acids. CDR3 sequence (DNA): TGTGCCTGGAGTGGACGGCCCTTTAATCAGCCCCAGCATTTT. Its protein product is CAWSGRPFNQPQHF.

This chain connects TRBV2 to TRBJ2-3; 7 nucleotides line up with TRBD2. With V trimmed by 3 bases and J by 5 bases, 5 bases remained unmatched. The CDR3 is 14 residues long. Germline values: CDR1 SNHLY, CDR2 FYNNEI. CDR3 residues: CASSDERGRDTQYF. CDR3 DNA sequence: TGTGCCAGCAGTGACGAGCGGGGTAGAGATACGCAGTATTTT.

This CDR3 reads CASSLGGGGRAETQYF. The CDR3 DNA follows: TGTGCCAGCAGCTTGGGGGGAGGCGGGAGGGCGGAGACCCAGTACTTC. V and J are TRBV5-4 and TRBJ2-5; 9 bases are shared with TRBD2. Trimming removed 0 bases from V and 5 bases from J; junction bases left unmatched: 8. Germline V gene lookup returns CDR1 SGHNT and CDR2 YYREEE (reference sequence). The CDR3 runs 16 residues.

This rearrangement joins TRBV25-1 to TRBJ2-7; a possible D gene is TRBD1 (5 bases). Germline values: CDR1 MGHDK, CDR2 SYGVNS. This CDR3 is built from 15 residues. The V end lost 1 base, the J end lost 4 bases, and 14 bases lay between the germline ends. The CDR3 spells CASSESGTGRYEQYF. CDR3 nucleotides: TGTGCCAGCAGTGAATCCGGTACAGGACGGTACGAGCAGTACTTC.

The chain couples TRBV7-6 to TRBJ2-2; D may be TRBD1 (6 bases). Germline V lookup: CDR1 SGHVS, CDR2 FNYEAQ. Between the trimmed V and J ends, which lost 0 bases and 4 bases, there was a span of 15 bases. The CDR3 is 17 residues long. The CDR3 is CASSLAPTGRGTGELFF. In DNA, the CDR3 is TGTGCCAGCAGCTTAGCGCCGACAGGACGGGGCACCGGGGAGCTGTTTTTT.

About this clone itself: Other DNA sequences in this specimen translate into the identical CDR3. The chain joins TRBV30 to TRBJ2-7; tentatively, D is TRBD1 (6 bases). Trimming pared 1 base from V and 3 bases from J, leaving 7 bases between. CDR3 size: 12 residues. Germline V gene lookup returns CDR1 GTSNPN and CDR2 SVGIG (reference sequence). The CDR3 sequence: CAWSGGGYEQYF. The DNA of the CDR3 is TGTGCCTGGAGTGGAGGGGGCTACGAGCAGTACTTC. Looking up the rest from reference TRBV30 and TRBJ2-7 gives the full variable domain: SQTIHQWPATLVQPVGSPLSLECTVEGTSNPNLYWYRQAAGRGLQLLFYSVGIGQISSEVPQNLSASRPQDRQFILSSKKLLLSDSGFYLCAWSGGGYEQYFGPGTRLTVT.

V and J are TRBV10-3 and TRBJ2-7; D is uncertain. V lost 8 bases, J lost 0 bases, and 17 bases lay in between. Per the germline V gene, CDR1 is ENHRY and CDR2 is SYGVKD. There are 15 residues in the CDR3. CDR3: CAISPGSISSYEQYF. For the CDR3, the DNA is TGTGCCATCTCCCCTGGGTCCATCAGCTCCTACGAGCAGTACTTC.

This clone was seen just once. The chain uses TRBV27 and TRBJ2-3; 10 bases are shared with TRBD2. V dropped 3 bases and J dropped 4; count of bases not matched to a gene: 7. Germline values: CDR1 MNHEY, CDR2 SMNVEV (reference sequence). The CDR3 consists of 16 residues. The CDR3 loop reads CASSFRSGRNSDTQYF. CDR3 DNA sequence: TGTGCCAGCAGTTTTCGTAGCGGGAGGAACTCAGATACGCAGTATTTT.

V usage is TRBV5-1 and J usage is TRBJ2-1; perhaps TRBD2 as D (6 bases). CDR1 and CDR2 (germline): SGHRS, YFSETQ. CDR3 length: 11 amino acids. V lost 3 bases and J lost 8, with 6 bases in between. CDR3 loop: CASSWEDEQFF. The CDR3 DNA reads TGCGCCAGCAGCTGGGAGGATGAGCAGTTCTTC.

This clone was observed once. This chain connects TRBV5-4 to TRBJ2-5, with 9 bases aligning to TRBD1. The DNA end lines up better with TRBJ2-7; the J call may be wrong. This CDR3 comprises 15 residues. In germline, CDR1 is SGHNT, CDR2 YYREEE (reference sequence). CDR3 loop: CASSKDRGTTYEQYF. The CDR3 nucleotides read TGTGCCAGCAGCAAGGACAGGGGAACCACCTACGAGCAGTACTTC.

CDR3 protein: CASSLRRDAGELFF. In nucleotides, the CDR3 is TGTGCCAGCAGCTTAAGGAGGGACGCCGGGGAGCTGTTTTTT. The genes are TRBV7-9 and TRBJ2-2, with a weak D call TRBD2 (6 bases). The CDR3 runs to 14 residues. In germline, CDR1 is SEHNR, CDR2 FQNEAQ (reference sequence). Deletions cut 2 bases from V and 6 bases from J, with 10 bases between.

This clone was recorded once. The chain couples TRBV7-9 to TRBJ2-7; 7 bases match TRBD1. The CDR3 consists of 14 residues. With V trimmed by 1 base and J by 6 bases, 6 bases remained unmatched. Germline V lookup: CDR1 SEHNR, CDR2 FQNEAQ (reference sequence). The CDR3 DNA reads as TGTGCCAGCAGCTTAGTAGGGGGCACGGGCGAGCAGTACTTC. Protein: CASSLVGGTGEQYF. The variable domain in full, completed from reference TRBV7-9 and TRBJ2-7, reads DTGVSQNPRHKITKRGQNVTFRCDPISEHNRLYWYRQTLGQGPEFLTYFQNEAQLEKSRLLSDRFSAERPKGSFSTLEIQRTEQGDSAMYLCASSLVGGTGEQYFGPGTRLTVT.

The chain carries TRBV5-4 and TRBJ1-1, with 9 bases that match TRBD1. CDR3 length equals 14 residues. The V gene's germline CDR1 is SGHNT and CDR2 YYREEE (reference sequence). Trimming cost V 4 bases and J 7 bases; bases outside gene matches: 8. The chain's CDR3 is CASSTRDRALEAFF. The CDR3 region has the DNA TGTGCCAGCAGCACCCGGGACAGGGCTCTTGAAGCTTTCTTT.

For this clone: The identical CDR3 is also encoded by other nucleotide sequences in the sample. This rearrangement joins TRBV9 to TRBJ2-1, with D maybe TRBD2 (5 bases). V lost 0 bases and J lost 2, with 6 bases in between. The CDR3 spans 14 residues. The germline V gene encodes CDR1 SGDLS and CDR2 YYNGEE. The CDR3 sequence is CASSVVATYNEQFF. The CDR3, as DNA: TGTGCCAGCAGCGTAGTAGCGACCTACAATGAGCAGTTCTTC.

The rearrangement uses TRBV25-1 and TRBJ2-7; 11 nucleotides align to TRBD1. Germline trimming cut 6 bases from V and 3 bases from J; bases unmatched to any gene: 7. The CDR3 runs 15 residues. The germline CDR1 and CDR2 sequences are MGHDK and SYGVNS. CDR3: CASRRTGTGGYEQYF. As DNA, the CDR3 is TGTGCCAGCAGACGCACCGGGACAGGGGGCTACGAGCAGTACTTC.

Comments on this clone: At the DNA level, this CDR3 is encoded by other sequences in the same sample as well. The chain links TRBV5-1 to TRBJ1-5; TRBD1 matches at 7 bases. Germline trimming cut 4 bases from V and 7 bases from J; bases unmatched to any gene: 5. This CDR3 is built from 13 residues. The germline CDR1 and CDR2 sequences are SGHRS and YFSETQ. CDR3 bases: TGCGCCAGCAGCACAGGGGCGGGACAGCCCCAGCATTTT. Its protein product is CASSTGAGQPQHF.

Turning to this clone: The sample has other DNA sequences that encode this CDR3 too. The chain links TRBV6-5 to TRBJ1-5; D remains unclear. In germline, CDR1 is MNHEY, CDR2 SVGAGI. This CDR3 has 13 residues. V was pared by 2 bases and J by 3 bases, with 5 bases between. The CDR3 nucleotides read TGTGCCAGCAGTTACGGCCCCAATCAGCCCCAGCATTTT. As protein: CASSYGPNQPQHF.

The rearrangement uses TRBV7-9 and TRBJ2-1; maybe TRBD2 (5 bases). This CDR3 has 16 residues. The V gene's germline CDR1 is SEHNR and CDR2 FQNEAQ (reference sequence). Trimming left V 0 bases short and J 5 bases short, with 14 bases between. The CDR3, as DNA: TGTGCCAGCAGCTTAGCCTTGGGAGTCCCCCACAATGAGCAGTTCTTC. As protein: CASSLALGVPHNEQFF.